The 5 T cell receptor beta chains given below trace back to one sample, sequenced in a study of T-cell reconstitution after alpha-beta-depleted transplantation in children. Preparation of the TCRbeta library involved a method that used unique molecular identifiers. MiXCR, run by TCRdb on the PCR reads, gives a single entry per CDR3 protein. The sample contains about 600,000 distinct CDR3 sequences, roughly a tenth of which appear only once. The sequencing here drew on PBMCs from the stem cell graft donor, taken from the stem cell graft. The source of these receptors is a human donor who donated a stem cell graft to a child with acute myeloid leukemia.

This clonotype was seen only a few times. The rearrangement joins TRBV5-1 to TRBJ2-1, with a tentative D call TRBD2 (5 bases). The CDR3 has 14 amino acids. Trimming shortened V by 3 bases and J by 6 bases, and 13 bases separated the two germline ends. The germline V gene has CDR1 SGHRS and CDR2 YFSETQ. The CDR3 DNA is TGCGCCAGCAGCTCCCTAGCCGCTGGCAATGAGCAGTTCTTC. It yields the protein CASSSLAAGNEQFF.

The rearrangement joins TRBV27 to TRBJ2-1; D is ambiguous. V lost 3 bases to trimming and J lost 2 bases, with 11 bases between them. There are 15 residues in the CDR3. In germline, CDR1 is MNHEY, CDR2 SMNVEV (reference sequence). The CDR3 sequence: CASSFEDGPYNEQFF. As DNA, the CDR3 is TGTGCCAGCAGTTTTGAGGACGGGCCCTACAATGAGCAGTTCTTC.

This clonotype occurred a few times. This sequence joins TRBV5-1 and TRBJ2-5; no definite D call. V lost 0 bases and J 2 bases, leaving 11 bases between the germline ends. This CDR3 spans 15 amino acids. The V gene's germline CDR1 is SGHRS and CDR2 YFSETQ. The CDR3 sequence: CASSLALGGQETQYF. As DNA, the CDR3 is TGCGCCAGCAGCTTGGCCCTTGGCGGACAAGAGACCCAGTACTTC. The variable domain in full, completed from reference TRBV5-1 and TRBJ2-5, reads KAGVTQTPRYLIKTRGQQVTLSCSPISGHRSVSWYQQTPGQGLQFLFEYFSETQRNKGNFPGRFSGRQFSNSRSEMNVSTLELGDSALYLCASSLALGGQETQYFGPGTRLLVL.

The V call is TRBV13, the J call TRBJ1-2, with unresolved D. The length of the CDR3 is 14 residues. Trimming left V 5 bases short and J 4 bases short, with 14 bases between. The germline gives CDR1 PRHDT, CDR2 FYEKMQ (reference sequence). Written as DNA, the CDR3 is TGTGCCAGCAGCCCCCGGGAGCATGTCTATGGCTACACCTTC. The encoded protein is CASSPREHVYGYTF.

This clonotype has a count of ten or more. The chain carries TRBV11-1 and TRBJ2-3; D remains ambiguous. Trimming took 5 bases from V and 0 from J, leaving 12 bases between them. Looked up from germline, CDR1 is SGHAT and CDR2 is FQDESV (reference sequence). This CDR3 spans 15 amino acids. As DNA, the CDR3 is TGTGCCAGCAGCCCCAACCGGCGGAGCACAGATACGCAGTATTTT. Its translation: CASSPNRRSTDTQYF.